Sequencing of this TCR beta chain was carried out in a study of blood T cell repertoires in COVID-19. Study details: Sites in the United States, Italy and Spain provided acute and convalescent COVID-19 samples. T cells, B-cell-depleted T cells, or PBMCs provided the cDNA or gDNA that served as material.

Study processing details: Using reference gene primer amplification, nucleated cell counts were estimated. TCRdb's table, derived via immunoSEQ multiplex PCR, lists solely in-frame clones and lacks some. The DNA gave D and trimming, while V, J and clone size come from that table. The sample carries 13,000 or so clones, around 87% recorded once. This CDR3 is built from 13 residues. J lost 8 bases, V lost 4 bases, and 3 bases had no gene match. CDR1 SGDLS and CDR2 YYNGEE come from the germline V gene. V is TRBV9 and J is TRBJ1-2; TRBD1 matches 12 bases. The sample comprised peripheral blood. The sequence derives from a human donor with active COVID-19. The donor label of this sample is uncertain. The CDR3 loop reads CASSSGQGAGYTF. The CDR3 DNA reads TGTGCCAGCAGCTCGGGACAGGGGGCAGGCTACACCTTC.